These T cell receptor beta chains were read from a single sample in a study of cytomegalovirus exposure and HLA in healthy donors. Clones were sequenced by immunoSEQ multiplex PCR, and TCRdb holds only the in-frame ones, with some missing. This sample carries approximately 170,000 clones, approximately 62% of them seen once, and the ten largest clones take roughly 1.4%. Sequenced input: PBMCs. The receptor source for this set is a man aged 50 to 59 in good health and CMV-seronegative. Each CDR3 is given with its conserved first and last residue. Fields, in order: clone size, J gene, D gene, V gene, CDR3 protein, CDR3 DNA. A D gene is named only where the DNA matches it firmly. Rows give clone size only sometimes, using once, few, many, or a class for an expanded clone.

>NA|TRBJ2-1|TRBD2|TRBV2
CASSLGPGLAGGVYNEQFF
TGTGCCAGCAGTCTAGGACCGGGACTAGCGGGGGGGGTCTACAATGAGCAGTTCTTC
>few|TRBJ2-5|TRBD2|TRBV5-1
CASSLRGGQETQYF
TGCGCCAGCAGCTTGCGGGGGGGTCAAGAGACCCAGTACTTC
>NA|TRBJ1-1|NA|TRBV11-2
CASSLETRGGVNTEAFF
TGTGCCAGCAGCTTAGAAACCCGGGGGGGAGTGAACACTGAAGCTTTCTTT
>NA|TRBJ2-3|TRBD2|TRBV5-6
CASILSGLAGATSTDTQYF
TGTGCCAGCATCCTCTCGGGACTAGCGGGGGCGACGAGCACAGATACGCAGTATTTT
>NA|TRBJ2-2|TRBD2|TRBV7-2
CASSLAWIAGGPGELFF
TGTGCCAGCAGCTTAGCGTGGATAGCGGGGGGGCCCGGGGAGCTGTTTTTT
>NA|TRBJ2-3|TRBD2|TRBV5-1
CASSEGLAGGTSTDTQYF
TGCGCCAGCAGCGAAGGGCTAGCGGGGGGCACTAGCACAGATACGCAGTATTTT
>NA|TRBJ2-3|TRBD1|TRBV7-9
CASSLTGGADTQYF
TGTGCCAGCAGCCTAACAGGGGGCGCAGATACGCAGTATTTT
>NA|TRBJ1-3|NA|TRBV7-9
CASSAQQGHGNTIYF
TGTGCCAGCAGCGCGCAACAGGGACATGGAAACACCATATATTTT
>NA|TRBJ1-5|NA|TRBV5-1
CASSPAGDSNQPQHF
TGCGCCAGCAGCCCCGCGGGGGATAGCAATCAGCCCCAGCATTTT
>few|TRBJ1-5|NA|TRBV19
CASSIGGLGNQPQHF
TGTGCCAGTAGTATAGGAGGGCTTGGCAATCAGCCCCAGCATTTT
>NA|TRBJ2-5|TRBD2|TRBV5-1
CASSLGLAGGVGETQYF
TGCGCCAGCAGCTTGGGACTAGCGGGGGGAGTGGGAGAGACCCAGTACTTC
>NA|TRBJ1-2|NA|TRBV9
CASSVGLGRDGYTF
TGTGCCAGCAGCGTAGGCCTAGGGAGGGATGGCTACACCTTC
>few|TRBJ2-2|TRBD2|TRBV5-4
CASSLAGGRIGELFF
TGTGCCAGCAGCCTAGCGGGGGGGCGGATCGGGGAGCTGTTTTTT
>NA|TRBJ1-1|NA|TRBV27
CASSPTRGTMNTEAFF
TGTGCCAGCAGTCCAACAAGGGGGACCATGAACACTGAAGCTTTCTTT
>NA|TRBJ2-1|NA|TRBV27
CASSPWAGTYNEQFF
TGTGCCAGCAGTCCCTGGGCGGGGACTTACAATGAGCAGTTCTTC
>once|TRBJ1-6|NA|TRBV7-2
CASSLVRVGDSPLHF
TGTGCCAGCAGCTTAGTAAGGGTCGGGGATTCACCCCTCCACTTT